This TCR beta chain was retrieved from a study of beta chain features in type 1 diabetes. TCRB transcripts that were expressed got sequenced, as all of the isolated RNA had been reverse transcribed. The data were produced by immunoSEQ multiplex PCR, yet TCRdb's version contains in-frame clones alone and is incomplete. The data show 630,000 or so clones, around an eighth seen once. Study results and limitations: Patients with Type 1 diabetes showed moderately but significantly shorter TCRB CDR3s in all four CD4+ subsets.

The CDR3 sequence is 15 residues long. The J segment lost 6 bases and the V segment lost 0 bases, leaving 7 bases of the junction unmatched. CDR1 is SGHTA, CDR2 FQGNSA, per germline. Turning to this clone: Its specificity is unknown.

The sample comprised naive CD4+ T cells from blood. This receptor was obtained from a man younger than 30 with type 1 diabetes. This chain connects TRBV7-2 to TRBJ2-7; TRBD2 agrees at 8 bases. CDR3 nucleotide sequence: TGTGCCAGCAGCTTAGCCTTCAGCGGGAGTGGCGAGCAGTACTTC. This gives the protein CASSLAFSGSGEQYF.